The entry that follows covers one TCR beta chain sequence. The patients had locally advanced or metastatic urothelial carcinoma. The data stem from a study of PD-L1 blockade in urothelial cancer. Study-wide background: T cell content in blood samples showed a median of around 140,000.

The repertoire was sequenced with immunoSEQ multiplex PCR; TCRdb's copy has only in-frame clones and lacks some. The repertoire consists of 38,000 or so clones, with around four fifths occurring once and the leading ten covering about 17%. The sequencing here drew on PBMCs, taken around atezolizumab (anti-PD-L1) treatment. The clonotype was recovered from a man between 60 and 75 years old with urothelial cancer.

DNA of the CDR3: TGCGCCAGCAGCGCCGGGACTAGCGGGGGCCCCACAGATACGCAGTATTTT. It encodes CASSAGTSGGPTDTQYF. The chain uses TRBV5-1 and TRBJ2-3, with 14 nucleotides matching TRBD2. J lost 2 bases, V lost 4 bases, and 6 bases had no gene match. Per the germline V gene, CDR1 is SGHRS and CDR2 is YFSETQ. This CDR3 has 17 residues.